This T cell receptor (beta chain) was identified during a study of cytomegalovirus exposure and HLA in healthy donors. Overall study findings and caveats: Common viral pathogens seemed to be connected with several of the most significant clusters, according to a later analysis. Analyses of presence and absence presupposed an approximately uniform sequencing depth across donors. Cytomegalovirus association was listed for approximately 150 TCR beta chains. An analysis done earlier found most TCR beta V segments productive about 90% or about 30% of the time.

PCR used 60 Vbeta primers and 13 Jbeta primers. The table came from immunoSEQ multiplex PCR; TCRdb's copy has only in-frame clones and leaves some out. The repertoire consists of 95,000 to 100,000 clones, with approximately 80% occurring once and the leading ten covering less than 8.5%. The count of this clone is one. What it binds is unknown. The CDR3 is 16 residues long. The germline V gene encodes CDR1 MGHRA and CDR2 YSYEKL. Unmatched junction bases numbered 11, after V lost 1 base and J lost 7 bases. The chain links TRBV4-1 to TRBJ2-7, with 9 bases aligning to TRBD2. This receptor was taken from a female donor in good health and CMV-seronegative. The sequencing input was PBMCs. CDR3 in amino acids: CASSQGTLTAGGEQYF. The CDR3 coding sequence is TGCGCCAGCAGCCAAGGGACCTTGACAGCGGGAGGAGAGCAGTACTTC.